What follows is one T cell receptor beta chain and its context. The record originates from a study of blood T cell repertoires in COVID-19. On the study more broadly: The United States, Italy and Spain supplied acute and convalescent COVID-19 samples. PBMCs, B-cell-depleted T cells, or T cells provided the cDNA or gDNA that made up the material.

From germline, CDR1 is MNHNY and CDR2 SVGAGI (reference sequence). The CDR3 loop spans 14 amino acids. V was clipped by 7 bases and J by 7 bases, with 14 bases between them. In the original processing: Cell counts per sample came from amplifying reference gene primers. The protocol was immunoSEQ multiplex PCR, while the TCRdb copy is restricted to in-frame clones and leaves out a portion. The DNA was the basis for D and trimming; V, J and clone size are from that table. The table shows 90,000 to 110,000 clones, with about 86% occurring only once. The source is a man at least 80 years old with acute or convalescent COVID-19. The chain uses TRBV6-6 and TRBJ1-6, with D uncertain. The sequencing sample was made of peripheral blood. The CDR3 loop reads CASTFEGYNSPLHF. CDR3 nucleotide sequence: TGTGCCAGCACCTTCGAGGGCTACAATTCACCCCTCCACTTT.